This T cell receptor beta chain was found in a study of control samples from healthy donors and cancer patients. Some clones are missing from TCRdb's copy, which holds only in-frame ones; the method was immunoSEQ multiplex PCR. The repertoire includes 200,000 to 250,000 clones, about 95% of them detected once, and about 1.6% sits in the top ten. Germline trimming cut 0 bases from V and 8 bases from J; bases unmatched to any gene: 13. Per germline, CDR1 LGHNA and CDR2 YNFKEQ. CDR3 size: 19 residues. The sequence was obtained from a man in his fifties in good health. The sequenced sample was blood. The V call is TRBV4-2, the J call TRBJ2-1, with 13 bases fitting TRBD2. CDR3 amino acids: CASSQDLSAGTSGVHEQFF. In DNA, the CDR3 is TGTGCCAGCAGCCAAGATCTTTCGGCAGGGACTAGCGGGGTACATGAGCAGTTCTTC.